The 20 T cell receptor beta chains presented below share a single source sample, sequenced in a study of blood T cell repertoires in COVID-19. Repertoires were generated with immunoSEQ multiplex PCR, while TCRdb's copy carries only in-frame clones and drops some. The top ten clones hold around 7.7% of a sample with 60,000 or so clones, approximately 90% of them seen once. The sequenced sample consisted of peripheral blood. These TCRs come from a human donor with active COVID-19. The donor label of this sample is uncertain.

The chain employs TRBV29-1 and TRBJ2-1; 8 bases are shared with TRBD1. Germline V CDR1 and CDR2: SQVTM, ANQGSEA. The CDR3 consists of 14 residues. V dropped 6 bases and J dropped 5; count of bases not matched to a gene: 9. CDR3 residues: CSVGGQGSDNEQFF. The CDR3 DNA reads as TGCAGCGTAGGTGGACAGGGTTCGGACAATGAGCAGTTCTTC.

The rearrangement links TRBV4-1 to TRBJ2-7; 7 bases fit TRBD1. V lost 5 bases, J lost 5 bases, and 6 bases stayed unmatched. The CDR3 contains 13 residues. CDR1 and CDR2 (germline): MGHRA, YSYEKL. The chain's CDR3 is CASSFDRVDEQYF. CDR3 in DNA: TGCGCCAGCAGCTTCGACAGGGTAGACGAGCAGTACTTC.

The rearrangement links TRBV28 to TRBJ2-3; possibly TRBD2 for D (5 bases). There are 16 residues in the CDR3. CDR1 and CDR2 from the germline V gene are MDHEN and SYDVKM. Trimming pared 2 bases from V and 1 base from J, leaving 13 bases between. The CDR3 DNA sequence: TGTGCCAGCAGTTTAGGGAGAGGGTTGGGCACAGATACGCAGTATTTT. Translation: CASSLGRGLGTDTQYF.

The chain employs TRBV7-2 and TRBJ2-5; D might be TRBD2 (7 bases). Trimming cost V 5 bases and J 3 bases, with 13 bases left between them. The CDR3 has 14 amino acids. In germline, CDR1 is SGHTA, CDR2 FQGNSA. The CDR3: CASSPAGDKETQYF. The CDR3 nucleotides read TGTGCCAGCAGCCCGGCGGGGGACAAAGAGACCCAGTACTTC.

This chain connects TRBV10-2 to TRBJ2-7, with D unclear. This CDR3 region has 14 residues. Per germline, CDR1 WSHSY and CDR2 SAAADI. V was shortened by 2 bases and J by 3 bases, with 11 bases between the two germline ends. The CDR3 spells CASSETNLRYEQYF. The CDR3 DNA follows: TGCGCCAGCAGTGAGACTAACCTGCGCTACGAGCAGTACTTC.

The CDR3 loop reads CASSTRDTQTQYF. The CDR3 DNA is TGTGCCAGCAGTACCCGGGACACCCAGACCCAGTACTTC. The chain carries TRBV6-5 and TRBJ2-5; D is perhaps TRBD1 (6 bases). The CDR3 runs to 13 residues. Trimming removed 5 bases at V and 6 bases at J, with 13 bases between. Germline CDR1 and CDR2: MNHEY and SVGAGI.

The V gene is TRBV3-1 (or the pseudogene TRBV3-2), the J gene TRBJ2-3, with 9 positions matching TRBD2. The CDR3 sequence is 15 residues long. V was pared by 4 bases and J by 2 bases, with 4 bases of the junction left unmatched. CDR1 and CDR2 (germline): LGHDT, YNNKEL (reference sequence). CDR3 loop: CASSPSGGYTDTQYF. Here the CDR3 DNA reads TGTGCCAGCAGCCCGAGCGGGGGGTACACAGATACGCAGTATTTT.

The chain is built from TRBV4-2 and TRBJ1-2, with 8 bases aligning to TRBD1. V lost 0 bases to trimming and J lost 4 bases; unmatched junction nucleotides: 10. The CDR3 contains 17 residues. Germline values: CDR1 LGHNA, CDR2 YNFKEQ. CDR3 nucleotides: TGTGCCAGCAGCCAAGACCCGTCGGACAGGGCCTTCTATGGCTACACCTTC. Translated, it gives CASSQDPSDRAFYGYTF.

The chain has TRBV12-3 or TRBV12-4 and TRBJ2-3; the match to TRBD2 covers 8 bases. This CDR3 comprises 13 residues. The V and J ends lost 3 bases and 6 bases, in that order; junction bases with no gene match: 2. The CDR3 bases are TGTGCCAGCAGTTTCGGGAGGGCTGATACGCAGTATTTT. As protein: CASSFGRADTQYF.

V is TRBV25-1 and J is TRBJ1-2; D not resolved. The CDR3 has 12 amino acids. The V end lost 8 bases, the J end lost 4 bases, and 11 bases lay between the germline ends. CDR1 MGHDK and CDR2 SYGVNS come from the germline V gene. The CDR3 here is CASQSEVYGYTF. In DNA form, the CDR3 reads TGTGCCAGCCAGTCAGAGGTCTATGGCTACACCTTC.

Here the CDR3 DNA reads TGTGCCAGCAGCTTGAGACGGGTATTTTCGGACACCGGGGAGCTGTTTTTT. Translated, it gives CASSLRRVFSDTGELFF. J is TRBJ2-2 and V is TRBV7-9; the D is unclear. The CDR3 is 17 amino acids. In germline, CDR1 is SEHNR, CDR2 FQNEAQ (reference sequence). V lost 3 bases, J lost 3 bases, and 17 bases lay in between. The full variable domain, rest sourced from reference TRBV7-9 and TRBJ2-2, is DTGVSQNPRHKITKRGQNVTFRCDPISEHNRLYWYRQTLGQGPEFLTYFQNEAQLEKSRLLSDRFSAERPKGSFSTLEIQRTEQGDSAMYLCASSLRRVFSDTGELFFGEGSRLTVL.

The chain combines TRBV3-1 (or the pseudogene TRBV3-2) with TRBJ2-7, with D tentatively TRBD2 (5 bases). The V end was cut by 1 base, the J end by 5 bases, with 21 bases between. The V gene's germline CDR1 is LGHDT and CDR2 YNNKEL (reference sequence). The CDR3 runs to 17 residues. CDR3 amino acids: CASSQAPPLVATDEQYF. The CDR3 DNA follows: TGTGCCAGCAGCCAAGCCCCCCCGCTAGTAGCGACCGACGAGCAGTACTTC.

The chain uses TRBV19 and TRBJ2-5, with D hard to call. Trimming removed 5 bases at V and 7 bases at J, with 11 bases between. CDR3 length equals 12 residues. Germline V gene data show CDR1 as LNHDA and CDR2 as SQIVND (reference sequence). The CDR3 nucleotides read TGTGCCAGTAGTCCCCTCGGTGGGACCCAGTACTTC. Amino acids: CASSPLGGTQYF.

This clone has more than one count but fewer than ten. J is TRBJ1-5 and V is TRBV4-2; D unresolved. The V gene's germline CDR1 is LGHNA and CDR2 YNFKEQ. The CDR3 totals 15 residues. Trimming removed 0 bases at V and 6 bases at J, with 12 bases between. The CDR3 bases are TGTGCCAGCAGCCAAGACGTGGGAGGAGTTCAGCCCCAGCATTTT. Its protein product is CASSQDVGGVQPQHF.

The chain joins TRBV10-3 to TRBJ2-7, with TRBD2 matching 10 bases. Trimming removed 2 bases from V and 7 bases from J; junction bases left unmatched: 5. Germline V lookup: CDR1 ENHRY, CDR2 SYGVKD. This CDR3 is built from 14 residues. CDR3 amino acids: CAISEELAGREQYF. CDR3 in DNA: TGTGCCATCAGTGAGGAACTAGCGGGGAGAGAGCAGTACTTC.

The rearrangement joins TRBV5-1 to TRBJ2-5, with 9 bases lining up with TRBD1. Germline CDR1 and CDR2: SGHRS and YFSETQ. This CDR3 spans 16 amino acids. The junction had 15 bases not matched to a gene; V was cut back by 7 bases and J by 5 bases. The CDR3 sequence: CASGDRVPSRVETQYF. CDR3 DNA: TGCGCCAGCGGGGACAGGGTGCCTTCCCGAGTGGAGACCCAGTACTTC.

The CDR3 coding sequence is TGTGCCAGCAGCTTATCGGGAGGGAGTCGATACAATGAGCAGTTCTTC. It is translated as CASSLSGGSRYNEQFF. The V and J genes are TRBV7-3 and TRBJ2-1, with 8 bases lining up with TRBD2. Germline V CDR1 and CDR2: SGHTA, FQGTGA. The V segment lost 2 bases and the J segment 4 bases; nucleotides outside the gene matches: 7. The length of the CDR3 is 16 residues.

J is TRBJ2-7 and V is TRBV3-1 (or the pseudogene TRBV3-2), with D possibly matching TRBD2 (6 bases). V dropped 2 bases and J dropped 5 bases, with 16 bases sitting between them. Germline V gene data show CDR1 as LGHDT and CDR2 as YNNKEL (reference sequence). The CDR3 spans 15 residues. CDR3 region: CASSQPGEGLDEQYF. CDR3 nucleotides: TGTGCCAGCAGCCAACCGGGAGAGGGTCTGGACGAGCAGTACTTC.

J is TRBJ1-1 and V is TRBV5-1, with D possibly being TRBD1 (5 bases). The CDR3 spans 15 residues. CDR1 is SGHRS and CDR2 is YFSETQ in the germline V gene. Between the trimmed V and J ends, which lost 1 base and 0 bases, there was a span of 10 bases. CDR3 sequence: CASSLYQGVNTEAFF. The CDR3, as DNA: TGCGCCAGCAGCTTGTATCAGGGCGTGAACACTGAAGCTTTCTTT.

The chain recombines TRBV10-3 with TRBJ2-7; 11 bases match TRBD2. The CDR3 consists of 14 residues. The V gene end was trimmed by 7 bases and the J gene end by 5 bases; junction bases not matched to a gene: 7. Per germline, CDR1 ENHRY and CDR2 SYGVKD. The CDR3 loop is CAITQLAGEHEQYF. CDR3 DNA sequence: TGTGCCATCACCCAACTAGCGGGAGAACACGAGCAGTACTTC.